The next 8 T cell receptor beta chains were all read from a single sample in a study of radiation and T cells in renal cell carcinoma. The time point: baseline pretreatment blood. This sample's treatment: 15 Gy SBRT to primary tumor, nephrectomy 4 weeks later. Sequencing was performed with immunoSEQ multiplex PCR; in TCRdb, only in-frame clones are kept and a portion is missing. The sample holds approximately 90,000 clones; 65% to 90% are singletons and the top ten take roughly 8%. The sequences come from blood, collected from a patient whose treatment included radiotherapy and nephrectomy. The receptors originated from a man in his forties or fifties with renal cell carcinoma.

The sample holds a few counts of this clone. V usage is TRBV9 and J usage is TRBJ1-1; no clear D gene. This CDR3 region has 15 residues. Trimming pared 1 base from V and 2 bases from J, leaving 12 bases between. CDR1 and CDR2 (germline): SGDLS, YYNGEE. The CDR3, as DNA: TGTGCCAGCAGCGTATATGACACGGTTAACACTGAAGCTTTCTTT. Translation gives CASSVYDTVNTEAFF.

The chain carries TRBV11-2 and TRBJ2-2; D is perhaps TRBD2 (6 bases). Germline CDR1 reads SGHAT; CDR2 reads FQNNGV. V lost 7 bases to trimming and J lost 3 bases, with 12 bases between them. This CDR3 comprises 14 residues. Here the CDR3 DNA reads TGTGCCAGCAAGGAGCGGGTGTACACCGGGGAGCTGTTTTTT. It encodes CASKERVYTGELFF.

The rearrangement uses TRBV5-1 and TRBJ2-3, with D possibly TRBD1 on 5 matching bases. V was clipped by 5 bases and J by 3 bases, with 13 bases between them. The CDR3 is 14 amino acids. Germline V CDR1 and CDR2: SGHRS, YFSETQ. Here the CDR3 reads CASRDAGSTDTQYF. CDR3 DNA: TGCGCCAGCAGGGACGCAGGGTCAACAGATACGCAGTATTTT.

The chain is built from TRBV7-3 and TRBJ1-1; D is perhaps TRBD1 (5 bases). Germline-derived CDR1 and CDR2 are SGHTA and FQGTGA. The CDR3 consists of 15 residues. V lost 5 bases and J 1 base, leaving 14 bases between the germline ends. For the CDR3, the DNA is TGTGCCAGCAGCCTCCAGCCGGGGGGGAACACTGAAGCTTTCTTT. It is translated as CASSLQPGGNTEAFF.

The gene calls are TRBV12-5 and TRBJ1-5; 7 positions match TRBD1. Germline CDR1 and CDR2: LGHNT and FRNRAP. V trimming: 1 base; J trimming: 4 bases; junction bases outside the gene matches: 4. The CDR3 consists of 15 residues. CDR3 nucleotide sequence: TGTGCTAGTGGTTTGGGACAGGGTCAGAATCAGCCCCAGCATTTT. Amino acids: CASGLGQGQNQPQHF.

V gene TRBV6-1 combines with J gene TRBJ1-4, with 8 bases that match TRBD1. Per the germline V gene, CDR1 is MNHNS and CDR2 is SASEGT. Trimming took 3 bases from V and 8 from J; bases not matched to a gene: 2. The CDR3 covers 13 residues. CDR3 region: CASSDRTGEKLFF. CDR3 DNA sequence: TGTGCCAGCAGTGATAGGACAGGGGAAAAACTGTTTTTT.

The V call is TRBV6-1, the J call TRBJ2-7, with TRBD2 matching over 8 bases. Germline loops: CDR1 MNHNS, CDR2 SASEGT. V was clipped by 3 bases and J by 1 base; unmatched bases: 8. The CDR3 spans 16 residues. The CDR3 DNA sequence: TGTGCCAGCAGTGATATGAGCGGGGGTGATTCCTACGAGCAGTACTTC. Translating gives CASSDMSGGDSYEQYF.

This clone was recorded once. This chain joins TRBV9 and TRBJ1-6; a weak D match, TRBD1 (6 bases). Per the germline V gene, CDR1 is SGDLS and CDR2 is YYNGEE. V was clipped by 2 bases and J by 6 bases, with 9 bases between them. The CDR3 loop spans 14 amino acids. The CDR3 region has the DNA TGTGCCAGCAGCGTGGACAGCTTTAATTCACCCCTCCACTTT. This gives the protein CASSVDSFNSPLHF.